A selection of T cell receptor beta chains follows, all from one sample in a study of blood T cell repertoires in COVID-19. Only in-frame clones appear in the TCRdb table, and some are missing; sequencing was by immunoSEQ multiplex PCR. Of approximately 300,000 clones detected, under 95% appear once; the ten largest clones hold 18%. Material: PBMCs or T cells enriched from blood (not recorded which). The receptors were gathered from a woman in her 30s who had recovered from COVID-19. CDR3s include the opening cysteine and the closing phenylalanine or tryptophan. D genes are given only for firm matches. Rows may omit the clone size; those that give it use once, few, many or a size class.

v_gene: TRBV27; d_gene: TRBD2; j_gene: TRBJ2-3; abundance: NA; CDR3aa: CAGTDSGSVEDTQYF; CDR3nt: TGTGCCGGGACGGATAGCGGGAGTGTTGAAGATACGCAGTATTTT
v_gene: TRBV28; d_gene: NA; j_gene: TRBJ1-6; abundance: NA; CDR3aa: CASSRGPKFNSPLHF; CDR3nt: TGTGCCAGCAGTCGAGGCCCAAAGTTTAATTCACCCCTCCACTTT
v_gene: TRBV5-1; d_gene: TRBD2; j_gene: TRBJ2-3; abundance: NA; CDR3aa: CASSSGTTSTDTQYF; CDR3nt: TGCGCCAGCAGCTCCGGGACTACAAGCACAGATACGCAGTATTTT
v_gene: TRBV18; d_gene: TRBD2; j_gene: TRBJ2-7; abundance: NA; CDR3aa: CASSKTSGGDEQYF; CDR3nt: TGTGCCAGCTCAAAGACTAGCGGGGGAGACGAGCAGTACTTC
v_gene: TRBV7-9; d_gene: NA; j_gene: TRBJ2-5; abundance: NA; CDR3aa: CANPPGTMQETQYF; CDR3nt: TGTGCCAACCCTCCGGGAACCATGCAAGAGACCCAGTACTTC
v_gene: TRBV7-9; d_gene: NA; j_gene: TRBJ1-5; abundance: NA; CDR3aa: CASSRSREGDQPQHF; CDR3nt: TGTGCCAGCAGCCGATCCAGGGAGGGGGATCAGCCCCAGCATTTT
v_gene: TRBV28; d_gene: TRBD2; j_gene: TRBJ2-6; abundance: NA; CDR3aa: CASRTGGAFGANVLTF; CDR3nt: TGTGCCAGCAGGACCGGGGGGGCCTTTGGGGCCAACGTCCTGACTTTC
v_gene: TRBV5-4; d_gene: TRBD2; j_gene: TRBJ2-3; abundance: NA; CDR3aa: CASSSSEAGGPTDTQYF; CDR3nt: TGTGCCAGCAGCTCCAGCGAAGCGGGGGGGCCGACAGATACGCAGTATTTT
v_gene: TRBV7-3; d_gene: NA; j_gene: TRBJ1-1; abundance: NA; CDR3aa: CASSPAPLENTEAFF; CDR3nt: TGTGCCAGCAGCCCTGCACCCCTAGAGAACACTGAAGCTTTCTTT
v_gene: TRBV5-5; d_gene: TRBD1; j_gene: TRBJ1-6; abundance: NA; CDR3aa: CATGEGQSSPLHF; CDR3nt: TGTGCCACTGGAGAGGGACAGAGTTCACCCCTCCACTTT
v_gene: TRBV2; d_gene: NA; j_gene: TRBJ1-2; abundance: NA; CDR3aa: CASSIQGNYGYTF; CDR3nt: TGTGCCAGCAGCATCCAGGGGAACTATGGCTACACCTTC
v_gene: TRBV24-1; d_gene: NA; j_gene: TRBJ2-2; abundance: NA; CDR3aa: CATSDSRTANTGELFF; CDR3nt: TGTGCCACCAGTGATTCCCGGACAGCGAACACCGGGGAGCTGTTTTTT
v_gene: TRBV7-9; d_gene: TRBD2; j_gene: TRBJ2-7; abundance: NA; CDR3aa: CASSLVGLAGSSYEQYF; CDR3nt: TGTGCCAGCAGCTTAGTTGGGCTAGCGGGTAGCTCCTACGAGCAGTACTTC
v_gene: TRBV10-3; d_gene: NA; j_gene: TRBJ1-6; abundance: NA; CDR3aa: CAISESSIQGPKNSPLHF; CDR3nt: TGTGCCATCAGTGAGTCGAGTATACAGGGCCCCAAAAATTCACCCCTCCACTTT
v_gene: TRBV19; d_gene: NA; j_gene: TRBJ1-4; abundance: once; CDR3aa: CASSKYVSPRPREAKLFF; CDR3nt: TGTGCCAGTAGTAAATATGTGTCCCCCCGCCCCAGGGAGGCAAAACTGTTTTTT
v_gene: TRBV20-1; d_gene: NA; j_gene: TRBJ1-1; abundance: NA; CDR3aa: CSGASTEAFF; CDR3nt: TGCAGTGGGGCGTCGACTGAAGCTTTCTTT
v_gene: TRBV5-6; d_gene: TRBD1; j_gene: TRBJ1-4; abundance: NA; CDR3aa: CASSLGSTGGGKLFF; CDR3nt: TGTGCCAGCAGCTTGGGTTCGACAGGGGGCGGAAAACTGTTTTTT
v_gene: TRBV28; d_gene: NA; j_gene: TRBJ2-5; abundance: NA; CDR3aa: CASSIPTGRSSETQYF; CDR3nt: TGTGCCAGCAGTATACCGACAGGGAGGAGCTCGGAGACCCAGTACTTC
v_gene: TRBV19; d_gene: NA; j_gene: TRBJ1-3; abundance: NA; CDR3aa: CASNPGSGNTIYF; CDR3nt: TGTGCCAGTAACCCGGGCTCTGGAAACACCATATATTTT
v_gene: TRBV10-3; d_gene: TRBD1; j_gene: TRBJ2-5; abundance: NA; CDR3aa: CAISDGQGGFQYF; CDR3nt: TGTGCCATCAGCGACGGACAGGGGGGATTTCAGTACTTC
v_gene: TRBV4-3; d_gene: NA; j_gene: TRBJ1-1; abundance: NA; CDR3aa: CASSQDSTLTGTEAFF; CDR3nt: TGCGCCAGCAGCCAAGATTCCACCTTAACGGGGACTGAAGCTTTCTTT
v_gene: TRBV7-2; d_gene: TRBD2; j_gene: TRBJ2-5; abundance: NA; CDR3aa: CASSHRLAGGPREETQYF; CDR3nt: TGTGCCAGCAGCCACCGACTAGCGGGAGGGCCCAGAGAAGAGACCCAGTACTTC
v_gene: TRBV5-4; d_gene: NA; j_gene: TRBJ2-5; abundance: NA; CDR3aa: CASSSRETQYF; CDR3nt: TGTGCCAGCAGCTCCCGAGAGACCCAGTACTTC
v_gene: TRBV27; d_gene: NA; j_gene: TRBJ1-1; abundance: NA; CDR3aa: CASSSRNTEAFF; CDR3nt: TGTGCCAGCAGTTCTAGAAACACTGAAGCTTTCTTT
v_gene: TRBV28; d_gene: TRBD2; j_gene: TRBJ2-5; abundance: NA; CDR3aa: CASSQRLAGQETQYF; CDR3nt: TGTGCCAGCAGTCAAAGACTAGCCGGACAAGAGACCCAGTACTTC
v_gene: TRBV5-6; d_gene: TRBD1; j_gene: TRBJ1-6; abundance: NA; CDR3aa: CASSDPGQINSPLHF; CDR3nt: TGTGCCAGCAGCGATCCGGGACAGATTAATTCACCCCTCCACTTT
v_gene: TRBV6-1; d_gene: TRBD2; j_gene: TRBJ2-7; abundance: NA; CDR3aa: CASSGKSGGSSYEQYF; CDR3nt: TGTGCCAGCAGTGGGAAGAGCGGGGGGAGCTCCTACGAGCAGTACTTC
v_gene: TRBV18; d_gene: NA; j_gene: TRBJ1-5; abundance: NA; CDR3aa: CASLGAGGQPQHF; CDR3nt: TGTGCCAGCTTAGGGGCCGGGGGTCAGCCCCAGCATTTT
v_gene: TRBV28; d_gene: TRBD1; j_gene: TRBJ2-7; abundance: NA; CDR3aa: CASSLGGQGFNEQYF; CDR3nt: TGTGCCAGCAGTTTAGGGGGACAGGGTTTCAACGAGCAGTACTTC
v_gene: TRBV18; d_gene: NA; j_gene: TRBJ2-3; abundance: NA; CDR3aa: CASSPTTGLDTQYF; CDR3nt: TGTGCCAGCTCACCAACTACAGGGCTAGATACGCAGTATTTT
v_gene: TRBV28; d_gene: TRBD2; j_gene: TRBJ2-1; abundance: NA; CDR3aa: CASSSAGVAGRGEQFF; CDR3nt: TGTGCCAGCAGTTCCGCGGGGGTAGCGGGGAGGGGTGAGCAGTTCTTC
v_gene: TRBV24-1; d_gene: NA; j_gene: TRBJ2-2; abundance: once; CDR3aa: CATSDSRRVMNTGELFF; CDR3nt: TGTGCCACCAGTGATTCCCGTCGGGTTATGAACACCGGGGAGCTGTTTTTT
v_gene: TRBV3-1/TRBV3-2; d_gene: NA; j_gene: TRBJ1-6; abundance: NA; CDR3aa: CASSQGAGNSPLHF; CDR3nt: TGTGCCAGCAGCCAAGGGGCAGGGAATTCACCCCTCCACTTT
v_gene: TRBV2; d_gene: NA; j_gene: TRBJ1-3; abundance: once; CDR3aa: CASSDPTESGNTIYF; CDR3nt: TGTGCCAGCAGTGACCCGACGGAGTCTGGAAACACCATATATTTT
v_gene: TRBV6-4; d_gene: NA; j_gene: TRBJ1-1; abundance: NA; CDR3aa: CASSRNSLNTEAFF; CDR3nt: TGTGCCAGCAGTCGGAACAGCTTGAACACTGAAGCTTTCTTT
v_gene: TRBV16; d_gene: TRBD2; j_gene: TRBJ2-2; abundance: NA; CDR3aa: CASSQLAGAATGELFF; CDR3nt: TGTGCCAGCAGCCAACTAGCGGGGGCCGCCACCGGGGAGCTGTTTTTT
v_gene: TRBV11-3; d_gene: TRBD2; j_gene: TRBJ2-7; abundance: NA; CDR3aa: CASSLTSGSHEQYF; CDR3nt: TGTGCCAGCAGCCTGACTAGCGGGAGTCACGAGCAGTACTTC
v_gene: TRBV28; d_gene: NA; j_gene: TRBJ1-1; abundance: NA; CDR3aa: CASSSQGIKAFF; CDR3nt: TGTGCCAGCAGTTCCCAGGGGATAAAGGCTTTCTTT
v_gene: TRBV7-3; d_gene: TRBD2; j_gene: TRBJ2-5; abundance: NA; CDR3aa: CASSLNPGGKETQYF; CDR3nt: TGTGCCAGCAGCTTAAATCCGGGAGGGAAAGAGACCCAGTACTTC
v_gene: TRBV2; d_gene: TRBD1; j_gene: TRBJ1-1; abundance: NA; CDR3aa: CASSSQGFTEAFF; CDR3nt: TGTGCCAGCAGTTCACAGGGGTTCACTGAAGCTTTCTTT
v_gene: TRBV4-3; d_gene: NA; j_gene: TRBJ1-1; abundance: NA; CDR3aa: CASSLQINTEAFF; CDR3nt: TGCGCCAGCAGCCTCCAGATAAACACTGAAGCTTTCTTT